These T cell receptor beta chains were read from a single sample in a study of CD8+CD57+ T cells in acquired aplastic anemia. Each CDR3 protein gets one entry after TCRdb re-called the reads with MiXCR. The table shows about 190,000 distinct CDR3 sequences, with roughly half occurring only once. Sequenced input: sorted CD4+, CD8+, or CD8+CD57+ T cells (not recorded which) from PBMCs. The receptors come from a human donor in good health, serving as a control. CDR3s include the opening cysteine and the closing phenylalanine or tryptophan. The order of the fields is clone size, J gene, V gene, D gene, CDR3 protein, CDR3 DNA. A D gene is named only where the DNA matches it firmly. Rows may omit the clone size; those that give it use once, few, many or a size class.

. | TRBJ1-2 | TRBV10-3 | . | CAISESSGLYGYTF | TGTGCCATCAGTGAGTCCTCAGGCCTCTATGGCTACACCTTC
. | TRBJ2-5 | TRBV20-1 | . | CSAIRTDETQYF | TGCAGTGCTATACGGACCGACGAGACCCAGTACTTC
. | TRBJ1-1 | TRBV18 | TRBD1 | CASSPRGQGVMNTEAFF | TGTGCCAGCTCACCGAGGGGACAGGGAGTGATGAACACTGAAGCTTTCTTT
many | TRBJ1-1 | TRBV18 | TRBD1 | CASSTGTANTEAFF | TGTGCCAGCTCAACTGGGACAGCGAACACTGAAGCTTTCTTT
many | TRBJ1-2 | TRBV3-1 | TRBD1 | CASSQAWDSNYGYTF | TGTGCCAGCAGCCAAGCCTGGGACAGTAACTATGGCTACACCTTC
many | TRBJ2-7 | TRBV9 | . | CASSADGYEQYF | TGTGCCAGCAGCGCCGACGGCTACGAGCAGTACTTC
. | TRBJ1-4 | TRBV24-1 | . | CATSDPRGQEGEELFF | TGTGCCACCAGTGACCCTCGAGGTCAAGAAGGCGAAGAACTGTTTTTT
many | TRBJ1-6 | TRBV9 | . | CASSVVRISPWSSYNSPLHF | TGTGCCAGCAGCGTAGTCAGGATCTCCCCTTGGAGCTCCTATAATTCACCCCTCCACTTT
. | TRBJ1-4 | TRBV7-2 | TRBD1 | CASSLRQGSEKLFF | TGTGCCAGCAGCTTAAGACAGGGTAGTGAAAAACTGTTTTTT
. | TRBJ2-7 | TRBV27 | . | CASSLVIRADEQYF | TGTGCCAGCAGTTTGGTAATCAGGGCCGACGAGCAGTACTTC
. | TRBJ2-7 | TRBV29-1 | TRBD1 | CSVVWDRGYEQYF | TGCAGCGTTGTATGGGACAGGGGCTACGAGCAGTACTTC
. | TRBJ1-6 | TRBV5-4 | TRBD1 | CASSKPGQGNSPLHF | TGTGCCAGCAGTAAACCGGGACAGGGGAATTCACCCCTCCACTTT
. | TRBJ2-6 | TRBV7-2 | . | CASRPAGSRGANVLTF | TGTGCCAGCAGACCCGCCGGGAGCAGAGGGGCCAACGTCCTGACTTTC
many | TRBJ2-7 | TRBV20-1 | TRBD2 | CSARELAGGREQYF | TGCAGTGCTAGAGAACTAGCGGGGGGGCGCGAGCAGTACTTC
. | TRBJ2-1 | TRBV9 | TRBD2 | CASKRDWSANEQFF | TGCGCCAGCAAGCGGGACTGGTCCGCCAATGAGCAGTTCTTC
. | TRBJ2-7 | TRBV7-9 | TRBD1 | CASSPMQDRVYEQYF | TGTGCCAGCAGCCCGATGCAGGACAGGGTCTACGAGCAGTACTTC
. | TRBJ2-6 | TRBV2 | . | CASKGGTGGANVLTF | TGTGCCAGCAAAGGGGGGACCGGTGGGGCCAACGTCCTGACTTTC
. | TRBJ2-1 | TRBV20-1 | . | CSARVGQSHYNEQFF | TGCAGTGCTAGGGTGGGACAATCGCACTACAATGAGCAGTTCTTC
. | TRBJ1-6 | TRBV7-2 | . | CASSLGRVLGSPLHF | TGTGCCAGCAGCTTGGGCAGGGTATTAGGTTCACCCCTCCACTTT
once | TRBJ2-7 | TRBV5-1 | . | CASTGFEEQYF | TGCGCCAGCACGGGGTTTGAAGAGCAGTACTTC
. | TRBJ1-5 | TRBV10-3 | . | CASSYGGGNQPQHF | TGTGCCAGCAGTTACGGCGGGGGCAATCAGCCCCAGCATTTT
many | TRBJ1-6 | TRBV6-2/TRBV6-3 | TRBD1 | CASTIRDRGRSPLHF | TGTGCCAGCACGATCCGGGACAGGGGGCGTTCACCCCTCCACTTT
many | TRBJ2-7 | TRBV20-1 | . | CSARIYEQYF | TGCAGTGCTAGAATCTACGAGCAGTACTTC
many | TRBJ2-7 | TRBV20-1 | TRBD1 | CSATPGQVAYEQYF | TGCAGTGCTACCCCGGGACAGGTGGCCTACGAGCAGTACTTC
. | TRBJ1-4 | TRBV5-6 | . | CASSKDSLNEKLFF | TGTGCCAGCAGCAAGGACAGCTTAAATGAAAAACTGTTTTTT
. | TRBJ2-7 | TRBV24-1 | . | CVTSGGSSYEQYF | TGTGTCACCAGTGGTGGGTCCTCCTACGAGCAATACTTC
many | TRBJ1-1 | TRBV6-5 | TRBD1 | CASSYQGAAANTEAFF | TGTGCCAGCAGTTACCAGGGGGCAGCCGCGAACACTGAAGCTTTCTTT
. | TRBJ2-1 | TRBV29-1 | . | CSAEGPTSRSYNEQLF | TGCAGCGCGGAAGGACCCACCTCTCGCTCCTACAATGAGCAGCTCTTC
. | TRBJ1-5 | TRBV25-1 | TRBD1 | CASSETGYNQPQHF | TGTGCCAGCAGTGAGACAGGGTACAATCAGCCCCAGCATTTT